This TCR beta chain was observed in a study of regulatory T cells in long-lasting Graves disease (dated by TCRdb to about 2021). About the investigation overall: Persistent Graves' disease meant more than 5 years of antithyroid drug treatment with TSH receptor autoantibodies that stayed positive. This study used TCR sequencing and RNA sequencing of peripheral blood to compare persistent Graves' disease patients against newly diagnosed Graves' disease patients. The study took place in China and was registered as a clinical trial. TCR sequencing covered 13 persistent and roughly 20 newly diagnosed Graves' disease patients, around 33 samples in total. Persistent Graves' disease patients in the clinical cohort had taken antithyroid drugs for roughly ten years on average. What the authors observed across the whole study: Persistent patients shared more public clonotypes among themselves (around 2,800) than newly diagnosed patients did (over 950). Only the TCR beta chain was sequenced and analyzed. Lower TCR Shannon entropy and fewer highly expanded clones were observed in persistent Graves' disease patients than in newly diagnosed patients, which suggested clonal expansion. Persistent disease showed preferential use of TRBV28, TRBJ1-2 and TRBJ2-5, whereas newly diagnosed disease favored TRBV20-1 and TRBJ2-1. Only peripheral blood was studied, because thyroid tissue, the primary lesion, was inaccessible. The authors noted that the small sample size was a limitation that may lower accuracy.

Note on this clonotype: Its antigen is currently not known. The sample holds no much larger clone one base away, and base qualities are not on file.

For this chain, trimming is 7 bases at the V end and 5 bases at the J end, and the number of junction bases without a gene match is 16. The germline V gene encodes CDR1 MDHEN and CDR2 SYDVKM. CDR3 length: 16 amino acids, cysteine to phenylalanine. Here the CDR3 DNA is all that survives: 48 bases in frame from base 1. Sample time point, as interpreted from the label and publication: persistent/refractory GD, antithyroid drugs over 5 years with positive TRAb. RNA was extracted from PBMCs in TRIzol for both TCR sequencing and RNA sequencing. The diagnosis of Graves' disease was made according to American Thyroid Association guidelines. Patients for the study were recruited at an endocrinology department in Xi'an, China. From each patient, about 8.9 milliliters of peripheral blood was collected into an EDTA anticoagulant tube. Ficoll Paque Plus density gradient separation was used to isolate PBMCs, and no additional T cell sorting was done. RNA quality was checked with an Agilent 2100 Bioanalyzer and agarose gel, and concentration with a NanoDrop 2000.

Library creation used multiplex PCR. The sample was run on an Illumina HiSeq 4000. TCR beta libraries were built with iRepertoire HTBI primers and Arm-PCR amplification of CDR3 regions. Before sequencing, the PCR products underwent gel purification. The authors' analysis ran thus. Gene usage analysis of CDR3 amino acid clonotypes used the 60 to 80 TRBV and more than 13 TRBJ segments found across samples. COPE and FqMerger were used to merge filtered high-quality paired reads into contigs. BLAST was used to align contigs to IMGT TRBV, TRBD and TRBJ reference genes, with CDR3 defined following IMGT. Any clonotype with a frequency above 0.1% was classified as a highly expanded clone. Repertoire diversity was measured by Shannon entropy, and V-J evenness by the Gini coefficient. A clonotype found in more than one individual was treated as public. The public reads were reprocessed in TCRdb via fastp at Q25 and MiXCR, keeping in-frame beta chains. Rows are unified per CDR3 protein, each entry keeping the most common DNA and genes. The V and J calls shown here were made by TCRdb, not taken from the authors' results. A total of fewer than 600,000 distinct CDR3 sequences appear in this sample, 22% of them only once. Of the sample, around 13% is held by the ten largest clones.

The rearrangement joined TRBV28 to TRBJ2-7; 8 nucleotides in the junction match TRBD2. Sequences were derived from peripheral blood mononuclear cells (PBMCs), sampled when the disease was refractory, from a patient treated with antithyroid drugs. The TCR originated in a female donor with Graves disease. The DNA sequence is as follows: TGTGCCAGCATCGAGGCAGGGGCGGGGGGCGTCAACGAGCAGTACTTC. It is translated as CASIEAGAGGVNEQYF.